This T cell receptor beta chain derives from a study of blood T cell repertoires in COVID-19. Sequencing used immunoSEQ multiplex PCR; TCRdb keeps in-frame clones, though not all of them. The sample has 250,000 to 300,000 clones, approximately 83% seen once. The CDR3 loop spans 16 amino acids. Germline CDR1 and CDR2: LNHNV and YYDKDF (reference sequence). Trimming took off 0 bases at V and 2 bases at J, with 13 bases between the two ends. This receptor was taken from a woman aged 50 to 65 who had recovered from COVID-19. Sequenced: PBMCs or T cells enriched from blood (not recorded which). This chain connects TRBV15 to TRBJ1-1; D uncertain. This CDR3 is CATSRDTGTINTEAFF. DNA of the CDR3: TGTGCCACCAGCAGAGACACTGGCACTATCAACACTGAAGCTTTCTTT.